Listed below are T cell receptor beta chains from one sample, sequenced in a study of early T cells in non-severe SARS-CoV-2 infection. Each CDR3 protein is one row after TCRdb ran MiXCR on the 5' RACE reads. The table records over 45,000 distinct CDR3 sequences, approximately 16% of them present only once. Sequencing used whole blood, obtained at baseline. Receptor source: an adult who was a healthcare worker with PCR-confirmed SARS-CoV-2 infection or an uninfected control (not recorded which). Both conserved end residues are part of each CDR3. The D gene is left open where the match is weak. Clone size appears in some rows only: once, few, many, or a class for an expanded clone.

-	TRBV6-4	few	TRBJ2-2	CASRRDSSTGELFF	TGTGCCAGCAGACGGGACTCTTCCACCGGGGAGCTGTTTTTT
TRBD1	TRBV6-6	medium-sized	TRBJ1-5	CASSDRVSQPQHF	TGTGCCAGCAGCGACAGGGTCAGTCAGCCCCAGCATTTT
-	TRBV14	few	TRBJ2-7	CASSQDRGYEQYF	TGTGCCAGCAGCCAAGACCGGGGTTACGAGCAGTACTTC
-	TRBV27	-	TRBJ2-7	CASSPDGTYEQYF	TGTGCCAGCAGCCCGGACGGGACCTACGAGCAGTACTTC
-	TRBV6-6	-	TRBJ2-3	CASSYSNTDTQYF	TGTGCCAGCAGTTACTCAAATACAGATACGCAGTATTTT
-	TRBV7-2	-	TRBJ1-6	CASSLEGVGSPLHF	TGTGCCAGCAGCTTAGAAGGGGTAGGTTCACCCCTCCACTTT
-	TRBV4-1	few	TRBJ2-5	CASSQGLGETQYF	TGCGCCAGCAGCCAGGGACTGGGGGAGACCCAGTACTTC
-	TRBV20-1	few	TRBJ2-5	CSASSMGLQETQYF	TGCAGTGCTAGTAGTATGGGGTTGCAAGAGACCCAGTACTTC
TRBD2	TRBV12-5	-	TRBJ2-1	CASGLVTLLSGRPGEQFF	TGTGCTAGTGGTTTGGTGACCCTTTTGAGCGGGAGGCCCGGGGAGCAGTTCTTC
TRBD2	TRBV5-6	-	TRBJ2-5	CASSLFSGRAQETQYF	TGTGCCAGCAGCTTATTTAGCGGGAGGGCCCAAGAGACCCAGTACTTC
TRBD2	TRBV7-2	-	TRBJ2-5	CASSLVAGGPGETQYF	TGTGCCAGCAGCTTAGTAGCGGGAGGGCCTGGAGAGACCCAGTACTTC
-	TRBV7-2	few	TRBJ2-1	CASSLTGSYNEQFF	TGTGCCAGCAGCTTAACGGGGTCCTACAATGAGCAGTTCTTC
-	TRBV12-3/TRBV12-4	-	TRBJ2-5	CASSFDSQETQYF	TGTGCCAGCAGTTTCGACAGCCAAGAGACCCAGTACTTC
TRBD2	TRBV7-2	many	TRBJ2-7	CASSSASGTLYEQYF	TGTGCCAGCAGCTCGGCTAGCGGGACGCTCTACGAGCAGTACTTC
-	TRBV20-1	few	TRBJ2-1	CSAPALAKAYNEQFF	TGCAGTGCCCCCGCGCTAGCGAAGGCCTACAATGAGCAGTTCTTC
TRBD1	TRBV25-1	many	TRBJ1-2	CASSEWQGAGYTF	TGTGCCAGCAGTGAGTGGCAGGGGGCAGGCTACACCTTC
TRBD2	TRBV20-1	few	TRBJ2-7	CSARGPSGLFSYEQYF	TGCAGTGCTAGAGGGCCTAGCGGACTATTCTCCTACGAGCAGTACTTC
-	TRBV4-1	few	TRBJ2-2	CASSQDKSASGTGELFF	TGCGCCAGCAGCCAAGATAAGTCAGCTTCAGGTACCGGGGAGCTGTTTTTT
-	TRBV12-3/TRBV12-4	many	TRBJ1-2	CASSFYEVESGYTF	TGTGCCAGCAGTTTTTATGAGGTTGAGTCTGGCTACACCTTC
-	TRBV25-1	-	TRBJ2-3	CASSEGTFSTDTQYF	TGTGCCAGCAGTGAGGGCACGTTCAGCACAGATACGCAGTATTTT
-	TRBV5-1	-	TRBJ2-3	CASSLAAEASDTQYF	TGCGCCAGCAGCTTGGCGGCAGAGGCTTCGGATACGCAGTATTTT
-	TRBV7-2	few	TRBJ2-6	CARGSVGSGANVLTF	TGTGCCCGAGGGAGTGTGGGGTCTGGGGCCAACGTCCTGACTTTC
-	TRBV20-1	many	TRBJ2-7	CSATPLTGSTSYEQYF	TGCAGTGCAACCCCCCTCACAGGGTCCACCTCCTACGAGCAGTACTTC
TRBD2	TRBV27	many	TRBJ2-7	CASRGSGRYEQYF	TGTGCCAGCAGAGGTAGCGGGAGATACGAGCAGTACTTC
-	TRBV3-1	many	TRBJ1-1	CASSGQRNTEAFF	TGTGCCAGCAGCGGACAGCGGAACACTGAAGCTTTCTTT
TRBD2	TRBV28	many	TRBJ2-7	CASSSRTSRSSYEQYF	TGTGCCAGCAGTTCAAGGACTAGCCGCAGCTCCTACGAGCAGTACTTC
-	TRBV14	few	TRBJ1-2	CASSQVMSYGYTF	TGTGCCAGCAGCCAAGTAATGTCCTATGGCTACACCTTC
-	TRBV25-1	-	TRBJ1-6	CASSGQAENSPLHF	TGTGCCAGCAGTGGCCAGGCCGAGAATTCACCCCTCCACTTT